Detailed here is one TCR beta chain. This specimen belongs to a study of blood T cell repertoires in COVID-19. Study as a whole: The cDNA or gDNA used as material had been derived from T cells, B-cell-depleted T cells, or PBMCs.

Profiling relied on immunoSEQ multiplex PCR, and the TCRdb table lists in-frame clones only, not all of them. This sample yields around 79,000 clones, of which roughly 90% are seen a single time; more than 11% belongs to the top ten. From germline, CDR1 is SGHTS and CDR2 YDEGEE. V dropped 3 bases and J dropped 3 bases, with 9 bases sitting between them. This CDR3 region has 13 residues. Input material: peripheral blood. The chain uses TRBV5-8 and TRBJ1-2, with a possible D match to TRBD1 (6 bases). This TCR was sampled from an older man with active or convalescent COVID-19. DNA for the CDR3: TGTGCCAGCAGCTGGGACACGGACTATGGCTACACCTTC. Amino acids: CASSWDTDYGYTF. Full variable domain (rest looked up from reference TRBV5-8 and TRBJ1-2): EAGVTQSPTHLIKTRGQQATLRCSPISGHTSVYWYQQALGLGLQFLLWYDEGEERNRGNFPPRFSGRQFPNYSSELNVNALELEDSALYLCASSWDTDYGYTFGSGTRLTVV.